One and the same sample provided the 30 T cell receptor beta chains below, sequenced in a study of cytomegalovirus exposure and HLA in healthy donors. TCRdb's copy holds only in-frame clones and misses some; the assay was immunoSEQ multiplex PCR. Here the sample spans 280,000 or so clones, roughly 90% being singletons. The sequencing sample was made of PBMCs. All receptors derive from a woman aged 18-29 years in good health and CMV-seronegative.

The chain employs TRBV7-9 and TRBJ2-1, with 13 positions matching TRBD2. Germline CDR1 reads SEHNR; CDR2 reads FQNEAQ (reference sequence). Trimming removed 6 bases from V and 8 bases from J; junction bases left unmatched: 7. This CDR3 region has 15 residues. CDR3 region: CASSNGLAGAHEQFF. DNA of the CDR3: TGTGCCAGCAGTAACGGACTAGCGGGAGCGCATGAGCAGTTCTTC.

This clone was detected a few times. The chain uses TRBV30 and TRBJ2-1; possible D gene TRBD2, 5 bases. Germline assignment: CDR1 GTSNPN and CDR2 SVGIG (reference sequence). V lost 0 bases and J 3 bases, leaving 6 bases between the germline ends. This CDR3 region has 13 residues. The CDR3 region has the DNA TGTGCCTGGAGTGTGGAGGTCTACAATGAGCAGTTCTTC. It specifies CAWSVEVYNEQFF.

This sequence joins TRBV2 and TRBJ2-7, with D perhaps TRBD1 (5 bases). The CDR3 sequence is 12 residues long. V was cut by 6 bases and J by 6 bases, with 12 bases left in between. Germline V gene sequence: CDR1 SNHLY, CDR2 FYNNEI. The CDR3 loop is CASRQDSSEQYF. The CDR3 nucleotides read TGTGCCAGCAGGCAAGACAGTTCCGAGCAGTACTTC.

V gene TRBV7-2 combines with J gene TRBJ1-2, with D tentatively TRBD1 (6 bases). The germline V and J ends were trimmed by 4 bases and 13 bases, with 19 bases remaining between them. The CDR3 consists of 13 residues. Germline values: CDR1 SGHTA, CDR2 FQGNSA. As DNA, the CDR3 is TGTGCCAGCAGCTCGGCCGGGGACACCCCTTGCACCTTC. This sequence encodes CASSSAGDTPCTF.

This sequence joins TRBV6-1 and TRBJ2-7, with D unclear. With 1 base removed from V and 1 base from J, the gap between germline ends came to 11 bases. The length of the CDR3 is 15 residues. In germline, CDR1 is MNHNS, CDR2 SASEGT. CDR3 region: CASSEDTVKSYEQYF. DNA of the CDR3: TGTGCCAGCAGTGAAGACACAGTGAAGTCCTACGAGCAGTACTTC.

As regards this clone: At the DNA level, this CDR3 is encoded by other sequences in the same sample as well. This chain uses TRBV7-6 with TRBJ2-7; TRBD1 is a possible D gene (5 bases). The CDR3 has 12 residues. V dropped 2 bases and J dropped 6 bases, with 8 bases sitting between them. Germline values: CDR1 SGHVS, CDR2 FNYEAQ. The CDR3 bases are TGTGCCAGCAGCTTACAGGGTGGCGAGCAGTACTTC. This sequence encodes CASSLQGGEQYF.

The chain links TRBV5-1 to TRBJ1-4; perhaps TRBD1 as D (5 bases). The CDR3 has 15 residues. Trimming left V 5 bases short and J 5 bases short, with 16 bases between. Germline V gene lookup returns CDR1 SGHRS and CDR2 YFSETQ. DNA for the CDR3: TGCGCCAGCAGATTAGACACGGGGGGGAATGAAAAACTGTTTTTT. Residues: CASRLDTGGNEKLFF.

The chain carries TRBV25-1 and TRBJ2-2; 11 positions match TRBD2. Germline loops: CDR1 MGHDK, CDR2 SYGVNS. Trimming cost V 8 bases and J 6 bases; bases outside gene matches: 17. The CDR3 spans 18 residues. This CDR3 is CASLRPLAGGNIPGELFF. Written as DNA, the CDR3 is TGTGCCAGCCTAAGGCCCCTAGCGGGAGGTAATATTCCCGGGGAGCTGTTTTTT.

The CDR3 reads CASSTTSGRGETQYF. CDR3 DNA: TGTGCCAGCAGCACGACTAGCGGGAGGGGAGAGACCCAGTACTTC. The gene calls are TRBV5-6 and TRBJ2-5, with 14 nucleotides matching TRBD2. After removal of 4 bases from V and 4 bases from J, the junction contained 3 bases not matched to a gene. The CDR3 is 15 residues long. Germline CDR1 reads SGHDT; CDR2 reads YYEEEE.

This chain connects TRBV28 to TRBJ1-3, with D possibly TRBD1 on 5 matching bases. V lost 4 bases and J 4 bases, leaving 17 bases between the germline ends. This CDR3 has 16 amino acids. Looked up from germline, CDR1 is MDHEN and CDR2 is SYDVKM. This chain's CDR3 is CASSSLTGGTGNTIYF. CDR3 nucleotide sequence: TGTGCCAGCAGTTCTTTAACGGGGGGGACGGGAAACACCATATATTTT.

The rearrangement joins TRBV6-6 to TRBJ1-3; 7 bases align to TRBD1. The CDR3 length is 15 residues. V gave up 6 bases and J gave up 3 bases; unmatched junction bases: 8. Germline lookup yields CDR1 MNHNY and CDR2 SVGAGI (reference sequence). CDR3 sequence (DNA): TGTGCCAGCAGACTCAGGGGGGCCCATGGAAACACCATATATTTT. Protein sequence: CASRLRGAHGNTIYF.

V is TRBV5-1 and J is TRBJ2-2; possible D gene TRBD1, 5 bases. Trimming pared 4 bases from V and 3 bases from J, leaving 13 bases between. The CDR3 totals 15 residues. Germline assignment: CDR1 SGHRS and CDR2 YFSETQ. The CDR3 region is CASSQTAKDTGELFF. CDR3 DNA sequence: TGCGCCAGCAGCCAGACAGCTAAGGACACCGGGGAGCTGTTTTTT.

The V and J genes are TRBV6-5 and TRBJ1-6, with 9 bases fitting TRBD1. The germline CDR1 and CDR2 sequences are MNHEY and SVGAGI. The V gene end was trimmed by 8 bases and the J gene end by 11 bases; junction bases not matched to a gene: 10. The CDR3 runs 14 residues. The CDR3 is CASRWDRVFAPLHF. The CDR3 DNA is TGTGCCAGCCGGTGGGACAGGGTTTTTGCACCCCTCCACTTT.

This clone was seen a handful of times. The rearrangement uses TRBV27 and TRBJ2-1, with no clear D. The V gene lost 4 bases and the J gene lost 10 bases, with 11 bases spanning the gap. CDR3 length: 12 residues. From germline, CDR1 is MNHEY and CDR2 SMNVEV (reference sequence). The CDR3 protein is CASSSRLSEQFF. CDR3 coding DNA: TGTGCCAGCAGTTCGCGACTTTCCGAGCAGTTCTTC.

The V gene is TRBV10-3, the J gene TRBJ1-2; D gene ambiguous. Trimming pared 4 bases from V and 5 bases from J, leaving 5 bases between. The V gene's germline CDR1 is ENHRY and CDR2 SYGVKD. The CDR3 extends over 11 amino acids. The CDR3: CAISGGYGYTF. In DNA, the CDR3 is TGTGCCATCAGTGGCGGGTATGGCTACACCTTC.

The chain recombines TRBV19 with TRBJ1-4; D remains unclear. V lost 0 bases and J 10 bases, leaving 6 bases between the germline ends. This CDR3 region has 12 residues. The germline CDR1 and CDR2 sequences are LNHDA and SQIVND (reference sequence). The CDR3: CASSIDPGKLFF. CDR3 in DNA: TGTGCCAGTAGTATAGATCCAGGAAAACTGTTTTTT.

The J gene is TRBJ2-1, the V gene TRBV28; weak D call: TRBD2 (5 bases). V lost 3 bases and J lost 7, with 7 bases in between. Germline V gene sequence: CDR1 MDHEN, CDR2 SYDVKM. The length of the CDR3 is 12 residues. In DNA form, the CDR3 reads TGTGCCAGCAGTTTGCGGAGGAATGAGCAGTTCTTC. Translating it yields CASSLRRNEQFF.

About this clone itself: A read error may produce the germline difference seen at one junction end. V and J are TRBV27 and TRBJ1-3, with D maybe TRBD1 (5 bases). Looked up from germline, CDR1 is MNHEY and CDR2 is SMNVEV (reference sequence). The CDR3 has 15 amino acids. CDR3 sequence (DNA): TGTGCCAGCAGTTTATCCGCCAGGGAGGGAAACACTATATATTTT. Protein sequence: CASSLSAREGNTIYF.

The J gene is TRBJ2-3, the V gene TRBV6-1; 9 bases fit TRBD2. The V and J ends lost 3 bases and 1 base, in that order; junction bases with no gene match: 5. CDR3 size: 16 residues. The germline V gene encodes CDR1 MNHNS and CDR2 SASEGT. CDR3 DNA: TGTGCCAGCAGTGAGACTAGCGGAGGGGGCACAGATACGCAGTATTTT. This codes for CASSETSGGGTDTQYF.

The genes are TRBV6-6 and TRBJ1-2; weak D call: TRBD1 (6 bases). Trimming removed 5 bases at V and 8 bases at J, with 12 bases between. Germline values: CDR1 MNHNY, CDR2 SVGAGI (reference sequence). The CDR3 runs 12 residues. The CDR3 DNA reads as TGTGCCAGCAGTCCGGGGACATCAGGCTACACCTTC. Translated: CASSPGTSGYTF.

The chain uses TRBV2 and TRBJ1-6, with TRBD1 matching 8 bases. The CDR3 runs 15 residues. The V and J ends lost 4 bases and 8 bases, in that order; junction bases with no gene match: 7. Per germline, CDR1 SNHLY and CDR2 FYNNEI. DNA of the CDR3: TGTGCCAGCAGTGTGACAGGGGTTGGGGATTCACCCCTCCACTTT. Translation gives CASSVTGVGDSPLHF.

The chain uses TRBV28 and TRBJ1-4; D unclear. The germline V gene has CDR1 MDHEN and CDR2 SYDVKM. CDR3 length: 14 residues. Deletions cut 6 bases from V and 8 bases from J, with 16 bases between. The CDR3 DNA reads as TGTGCCAGCAGCCTGGGCCCAGCCAGCGAAAAACTGTTTTTT. Translating gives CASSLGPASEKLFF.

The genes are TRBV6-6 and TRBJ2-3; 7 positions match TRBD1. V shed 5 bases and J 1 base; nucleotides not matched to a gene: 6. The CDR3 runs to 15 residues. Germline V CDR1 and CDR2: MNHNY, SVGAGI (reference sequence). The CDR3 loop is CASSLTGVRTDTQYF. In DNA, the CDR3 is TGTGCCAGCAGTCTAACAGGGGTACGCACAGATACGCAGTATTTT.

The chain employs TRBV28 and TRBJ1-5; D is perhaps TRBD1 (5 bases). The CDR3 is 14 amino acids. Trimming cost V 8 bases and J 5 bases, with 16 bases left between them. Germline assignment: CDR1 MDHEN and CDR2 SYDVKM. The chain's CDR3 is CASRSPGGDQPQHF. The DNA of the CDR3 is TGTGCCAGCCGATCACCGGGGGGGGATCAGCCCCAGCATTTT.

The chain couples TRBV5-1 to TRBJ2-3; 9 nucleotides agree with TRBD2. The V gene end was trimmed by 0 bases and the J gene end by 4 bases; junction bases not matched to a gene: 6. The CDR3 spans 16 residues. The germline V gene has CDR1 SGHRS and CDR2 YFSETQ. CDR3 residues: CASSLEAGGFADTQYF. In DNA form, the CDR3 reads TGCGCCAGCAGCTTGGAGGCGGGAGGGTTTGCAGATACGCAGTATTTT. Complete variable domain (other parts from reference TRBV5-1 and TRBJ2-3): KAGVTQTPRYLIKTRGQQVTLSCSPISGHRSVSWYQQTPGQGLQFLFEYFSETQRNKGNFPGRFSGRQFSNSRSEMNVSTLELGDSALYLCASSLEAGGFADTQYFGPGTRLTVL.

This clone occurred once. V gene TRBV10-1 combines with J gene TRBJ2-1; 14 bases fit TRBD2. The CDR3 is 19 amino acids. Trimming took 6 bases from V and 1 from J; bases not matched to a gene: 11. Germline-derived CDR1 and CDR2 are WNHNN and SYGVQD (reference sequence). CDR3 DNA sequence: TGCGCCAGCAGCGAAGGAGTGGGGACTAGCGGGAGATCCTACAATGAGCAGTTCTTC. As protein: CASSEGVGTSGRSYNEQFF.

J is TRBJ2-2 and V is TRBV18; TRBD2 agrees at 7 bases. CDR1 and CDR2 from the germline V gene are KGHSH and LQKENI. This CDR3 is built from 16 residues. With 6 bases clipped from V and 4 bases from J, the junction kept 11 bases outside the gene matches. The CDR3 DNA reads TGTGCCAGCTCCACCAGGGCGGGAGACCTCACCGGGGAGCTGTTTTTT. It is translated as CASSTRAGDLTGELFF.

The chain carries TRBV6-6 and TRBJ2-2, with D tentatively TRBD1 (6 bases). V was cut by 6 bases and J by 7 bases, with 18 bases left in between. This CDR3 spans 15 amino acids. CDR1 and CDR2 (germline): MNHNY, SVGAGI (reference sequence). The CDR3 sequence: CASRETGMFGGELFF. The CDR3 DNA sequence: TGTGCCAGCAGAGAAACAGGGATGTTCGGCGGGGAGCTGTTTTTT.

The V gene is TRBV5-6, the J gene TRBJ2-3; tentative D call: TRBD2 (5 bases). Trimming took 0 bases from V and 6 from J, leaving 17 bases between them. Germline-derived CDR1 and CDR2 are SGHDT and YYEEEE. This CDR3 spans 16 amino acids. The CDR3, as DNA: TGTGCCAGCAGCTTGGTAGTTGGGAGCCTCCGGGATACGCAGTATTTT. It encodes CASSLVVGSLRDTQYF.

The chain carries TRBV9 and TRBJ2-1; 8 bases fit TRBD2. This CDR3 spans 19 amino acids. J lost 5 bases, V lost 1 base, and 17 bases had no gene match. Looked up from germline, CDR1 is SGDLS and CDR2 is YYNGEE. CDR3 region: CASSVSITSGGRSHNEQFF. CDR3 bases: TGTGCCAGCAGCGTATCCATCACTAGCGGTGGGAGGTCCCACAATGAGCAGTTCTTC.